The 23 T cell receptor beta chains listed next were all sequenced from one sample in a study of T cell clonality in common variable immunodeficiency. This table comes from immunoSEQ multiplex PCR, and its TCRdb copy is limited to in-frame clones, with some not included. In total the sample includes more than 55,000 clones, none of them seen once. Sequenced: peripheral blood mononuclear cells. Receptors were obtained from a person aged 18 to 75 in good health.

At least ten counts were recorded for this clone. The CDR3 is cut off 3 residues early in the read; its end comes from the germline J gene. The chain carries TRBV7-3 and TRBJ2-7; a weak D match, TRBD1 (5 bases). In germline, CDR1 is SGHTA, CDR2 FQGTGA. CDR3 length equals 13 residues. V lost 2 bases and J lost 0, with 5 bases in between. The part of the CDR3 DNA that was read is TGTGCCAGCAGCTTAGGGGCCTCCTACGAG. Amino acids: CASSLGASYE. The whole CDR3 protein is CASSLGASYEQYF.

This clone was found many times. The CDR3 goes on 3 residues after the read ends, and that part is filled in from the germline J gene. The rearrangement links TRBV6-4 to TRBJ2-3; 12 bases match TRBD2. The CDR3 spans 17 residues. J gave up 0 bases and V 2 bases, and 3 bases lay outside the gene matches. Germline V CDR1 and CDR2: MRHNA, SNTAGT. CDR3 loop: CASSDGTSGSSTDTQYF. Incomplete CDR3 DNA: TGTGCCAGCAGTGACGGGACTAGCGGGTCCAGCACAGATACG.

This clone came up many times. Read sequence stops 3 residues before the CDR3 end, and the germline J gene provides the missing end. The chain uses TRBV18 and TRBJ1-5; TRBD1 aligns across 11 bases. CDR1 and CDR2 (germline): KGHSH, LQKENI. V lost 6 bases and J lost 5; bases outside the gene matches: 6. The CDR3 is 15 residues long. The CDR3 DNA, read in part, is TGTGCCAGCTCCCGGGACAGGGGGTCCTATCAGCCC. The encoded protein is CASSRDRGSYQP. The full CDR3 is CASSRDRGSYQPQHF.

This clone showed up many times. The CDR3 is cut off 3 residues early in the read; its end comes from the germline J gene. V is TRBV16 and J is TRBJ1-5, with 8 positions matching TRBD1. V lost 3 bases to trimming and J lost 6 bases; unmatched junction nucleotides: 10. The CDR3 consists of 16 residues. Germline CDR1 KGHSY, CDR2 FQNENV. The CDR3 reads CASSQGSRGRVQPQHF. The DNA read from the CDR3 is TGTGCCAGCAGCCAGGGGAGCAGGGGGCGCGTTCAGCCC.

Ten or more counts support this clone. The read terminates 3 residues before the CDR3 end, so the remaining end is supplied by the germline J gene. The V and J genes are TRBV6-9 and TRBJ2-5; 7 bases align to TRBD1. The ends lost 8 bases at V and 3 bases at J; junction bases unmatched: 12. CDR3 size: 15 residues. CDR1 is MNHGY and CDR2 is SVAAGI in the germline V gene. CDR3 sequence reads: CASEGTDKLKETQYF. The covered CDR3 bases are TGTGCCAGCGAGGGGACAGACAAGTTAAAAGAGACC.

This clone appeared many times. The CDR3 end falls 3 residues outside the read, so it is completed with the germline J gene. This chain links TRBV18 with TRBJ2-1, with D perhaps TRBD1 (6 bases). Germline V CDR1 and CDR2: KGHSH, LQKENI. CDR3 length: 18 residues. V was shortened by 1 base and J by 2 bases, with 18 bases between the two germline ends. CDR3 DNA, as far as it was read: TGTGCCAGCTCACCACGACTCTTAATGCCAGGGGCCTACAATGAG. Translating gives CASSPRLLMPGAYNE. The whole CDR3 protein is CASSPRLLMPGAYNEQFF.

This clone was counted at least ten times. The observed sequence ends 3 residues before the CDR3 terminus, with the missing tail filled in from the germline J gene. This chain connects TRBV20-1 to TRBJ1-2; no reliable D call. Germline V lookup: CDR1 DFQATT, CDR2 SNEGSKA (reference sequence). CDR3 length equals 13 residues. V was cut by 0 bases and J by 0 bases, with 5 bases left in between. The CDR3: CSARDPTNYGYTF. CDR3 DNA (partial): TGCAGTGCTAGAGATCCCACTAACTATGGC.

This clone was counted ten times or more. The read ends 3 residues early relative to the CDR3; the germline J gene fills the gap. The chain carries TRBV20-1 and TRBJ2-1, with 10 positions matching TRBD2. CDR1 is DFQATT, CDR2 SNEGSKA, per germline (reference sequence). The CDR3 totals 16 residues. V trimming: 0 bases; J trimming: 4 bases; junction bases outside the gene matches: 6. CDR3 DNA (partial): TGCAGTGCTAGAGATCAGGCTAGCGGGAGTTACAATGAG. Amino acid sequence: CSARDQASGSYNE. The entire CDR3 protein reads CSARDQASGSYNEQFF.

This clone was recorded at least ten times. CDR3 DNA (partial): TGCGCCAGCAGCTTGGCCGGGACTAGCGGTAGTCACAATGAG. Protein product: CASSLAGTSGSHNE. The entire CDR3 reads CASSLAGTSGSHNEQFF. The rearrangement links TRBV5-1 to TRBJ2-1; 11 bases match TRBD2. The DNA ends 3 residues before the CDR3 does, and the rest of the CDR3 is filled in from the germline J gene. The junction had 7 bases not matched to a gene; V was cut back by 0 bases and J by 5 bases. Looked up from germline, CDR1 is SGHRS and CDR2 is YFSETQ. The CDR3 sequence is 17 residues long.

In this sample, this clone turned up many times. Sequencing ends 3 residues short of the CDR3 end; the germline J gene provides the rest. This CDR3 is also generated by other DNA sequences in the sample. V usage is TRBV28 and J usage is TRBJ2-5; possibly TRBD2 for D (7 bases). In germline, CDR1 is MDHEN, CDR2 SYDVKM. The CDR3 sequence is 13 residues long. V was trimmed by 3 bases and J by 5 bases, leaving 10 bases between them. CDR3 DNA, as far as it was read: TGTGCCAGCAGTTTGGAGGGGGGGGAGACC. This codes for CASSLEGGET. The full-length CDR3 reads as CASSLEGGETQYF.

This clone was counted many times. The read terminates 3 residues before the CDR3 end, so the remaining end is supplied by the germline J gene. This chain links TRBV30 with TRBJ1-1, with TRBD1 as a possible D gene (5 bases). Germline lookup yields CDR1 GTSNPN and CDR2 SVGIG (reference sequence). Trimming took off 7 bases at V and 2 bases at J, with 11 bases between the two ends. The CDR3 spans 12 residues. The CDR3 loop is CAYRQRNTEAFF. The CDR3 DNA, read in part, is TGTGCCTATCGACAGCGCAACACTGAA. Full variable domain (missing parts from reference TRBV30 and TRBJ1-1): SQTIHQWPATLVQPVGSPLSLECTVEGTSNPNLYWYRQAAGRGLQLLFYSVGIGQISSEVPQNLSASRPQDRQFILSSKKLLLSDSGFYLCAYRQRNTEAFFGQGTRLTVV.

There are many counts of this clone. The CDR3 reads CASSLGFRGVEQYF. Incomplete CDR3 DNA: TGTGCCAGCAGTTTAGGTTTTAGGGGAGTCGAG. The chain has TRBV28 and TRBJ2-7; TRBD1 or TRBD2 may be the D gene (5 bases each). The CDR3 end falls 3 residues outside the read, so it is completed with the germline J gene. V shed 2 bases and J shed 6 bases, with 14 bases lying between them. Germline CDR1 reads MDHEN; CDR2 reads SYDVKM. CDR3 length equals 14 residues.

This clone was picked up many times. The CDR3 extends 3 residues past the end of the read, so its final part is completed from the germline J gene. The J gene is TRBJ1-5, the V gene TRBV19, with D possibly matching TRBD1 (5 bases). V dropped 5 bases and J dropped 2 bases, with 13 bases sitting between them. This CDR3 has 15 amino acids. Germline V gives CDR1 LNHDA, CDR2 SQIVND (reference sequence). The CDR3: CASSSVTEGNQPQHF. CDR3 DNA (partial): TGTGCCAGTAGTTCCGTGACAGAAGGCAATCAGCCC.

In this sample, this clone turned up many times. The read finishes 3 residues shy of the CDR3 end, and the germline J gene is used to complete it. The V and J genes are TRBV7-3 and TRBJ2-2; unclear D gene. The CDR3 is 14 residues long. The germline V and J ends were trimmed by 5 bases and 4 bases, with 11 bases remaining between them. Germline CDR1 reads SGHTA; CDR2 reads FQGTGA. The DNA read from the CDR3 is TGTGCCAGCAGCGCGGCTACCTCCACCGGGGAG. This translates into CASSAATSTGE. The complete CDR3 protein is CASSAATSTGELFF.

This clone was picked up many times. The CDR3: CASGTSVSYEQYF. The part of the CDR3 DNA that was read is TGTGCCAGTGGGACTAGCGTCTCCTACGAG. The chain joins TRBV28 to TRBJ2-7; 10 positions match TRBD2. The read terminates 3 residues ahead of where the CDR3 ends, so the germline J gene completes it. The V and J ends lost 9 bases and 0 bases, in that order; junction bases with no gene match: 2. The CDR3 sequence is 13 residues long. Germline lookup yields CDR1 MDHEN and CDR2 SYDVKM.

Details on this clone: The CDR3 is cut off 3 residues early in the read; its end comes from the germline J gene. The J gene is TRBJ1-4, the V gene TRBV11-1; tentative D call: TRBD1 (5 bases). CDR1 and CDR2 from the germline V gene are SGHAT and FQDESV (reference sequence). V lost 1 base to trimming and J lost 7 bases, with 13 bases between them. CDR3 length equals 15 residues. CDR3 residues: CASSLGRDFREKLFF. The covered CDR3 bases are TGTGCCAGCAGCTTAGGCCGGGACTTTCGTGAAAAA.

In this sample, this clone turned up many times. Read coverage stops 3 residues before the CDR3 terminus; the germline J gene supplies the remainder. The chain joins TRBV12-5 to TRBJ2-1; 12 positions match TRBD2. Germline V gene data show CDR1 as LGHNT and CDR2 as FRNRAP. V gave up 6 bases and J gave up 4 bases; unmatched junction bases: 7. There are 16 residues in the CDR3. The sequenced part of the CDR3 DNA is TGTGCTAGTGGGAAACCTGGGACTAGCGGGTACAATGAG. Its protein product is CASGKPGTSGYNE. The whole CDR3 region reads CASGKPGTSGYNEQFF.

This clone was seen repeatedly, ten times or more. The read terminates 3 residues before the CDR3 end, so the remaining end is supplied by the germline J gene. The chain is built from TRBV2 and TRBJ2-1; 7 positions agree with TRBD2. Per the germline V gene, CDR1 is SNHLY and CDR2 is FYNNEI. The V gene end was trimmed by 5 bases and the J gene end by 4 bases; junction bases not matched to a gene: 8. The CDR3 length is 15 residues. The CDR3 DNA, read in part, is TGTGCCAGCAGTCCCTCTAGCGGCCTATACAATGAG. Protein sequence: CASSPSSGLYNE. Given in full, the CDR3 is CASSPSSGLYNEQFF.

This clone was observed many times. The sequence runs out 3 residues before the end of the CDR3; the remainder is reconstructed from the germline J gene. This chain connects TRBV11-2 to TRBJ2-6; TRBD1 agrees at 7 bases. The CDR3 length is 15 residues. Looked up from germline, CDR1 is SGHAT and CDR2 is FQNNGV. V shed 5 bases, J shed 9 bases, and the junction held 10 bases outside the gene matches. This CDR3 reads CASSRDRVGGNVLTF. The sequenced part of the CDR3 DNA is TGTGCCAGCAGCCGAGACAGGGTGGGTGGCAACGTC.

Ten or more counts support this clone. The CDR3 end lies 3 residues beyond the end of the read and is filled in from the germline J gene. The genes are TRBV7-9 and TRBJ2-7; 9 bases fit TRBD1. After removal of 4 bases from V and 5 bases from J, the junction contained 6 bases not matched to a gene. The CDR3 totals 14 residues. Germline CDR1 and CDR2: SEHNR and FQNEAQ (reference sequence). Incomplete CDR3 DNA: TGTGCCAGCAGCTCGTCCCGGGACAGGGACGAG. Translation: CASSSSRDRDE. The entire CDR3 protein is CASSSSRDRDEQYF.

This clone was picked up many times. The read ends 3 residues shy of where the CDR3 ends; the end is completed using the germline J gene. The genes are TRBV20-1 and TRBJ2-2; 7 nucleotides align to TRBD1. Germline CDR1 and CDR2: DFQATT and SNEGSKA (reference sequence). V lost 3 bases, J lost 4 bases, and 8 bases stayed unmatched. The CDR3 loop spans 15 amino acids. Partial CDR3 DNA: TGCAGTGCTAGTATCGGCGACAGGGCCACCGGGGAG. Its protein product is CSASIGDRATGE. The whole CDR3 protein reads CSASIGDRATGELFF.

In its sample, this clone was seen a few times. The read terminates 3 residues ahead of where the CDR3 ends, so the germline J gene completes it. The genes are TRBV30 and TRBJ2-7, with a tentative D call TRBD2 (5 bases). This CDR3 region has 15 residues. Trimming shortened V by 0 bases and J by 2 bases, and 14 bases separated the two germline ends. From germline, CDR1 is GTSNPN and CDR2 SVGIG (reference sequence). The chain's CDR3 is CAWSVFQAGAYEQYF. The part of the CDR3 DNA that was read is TGTGCCTGGAGTGTATTCCAAGCCGGGGCCTACGAG. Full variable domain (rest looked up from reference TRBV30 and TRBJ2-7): SQTIHQWPATLVQPVGSPLSLECTVEGTSNPNLYWYRQAAGRGLQLLFYSVGIGQISSEVPQNLSASRPQDRQFILSSKKLLLSDSGFYLCAWSVFQAGAYEQYFGPGTRLTVT.

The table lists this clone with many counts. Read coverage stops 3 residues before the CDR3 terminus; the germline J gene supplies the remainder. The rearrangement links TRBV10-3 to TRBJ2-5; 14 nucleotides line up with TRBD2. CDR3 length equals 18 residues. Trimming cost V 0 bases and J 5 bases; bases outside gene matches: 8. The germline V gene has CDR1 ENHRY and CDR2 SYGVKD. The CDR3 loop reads CAISESGGLAGAKETQYF. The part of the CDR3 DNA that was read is TGTGCCATCAGTGAGTCAGGGGGACTAGCGGGAGCGAAGGAGACC.